Here is one T cell receptor (beta chain) with its context. Produced via immunoSEQ multiplex PCR; TCRdb's table is partial and in-frame only. The sample has roughly 250,000 clones; 80% to 90% are singletons. The data are from a study of blood T cell repertoires in COVID-19. The CDR3 extends over 14 amino acids. The germline V gene encodes CDR1 SGHTA and CDR2 FQGNSA. V was cut by 5 bases and J by 3 bases, with 13 bases left in between. The source material was PBMCs or T cells enriched from blood (not recorded which). The chain carries TRBV7-2 and TRBJ1-2, with D unresolved. This TCR was sampled from a woman between 50 and 59 years old who had recovered from COVID-19. DNA for the CDR3: TGTGCCAGCAGCGAAATCAGGAACCACTATGGCTACACCTTC. Amino acid sequence: CASSEIRNHYGYTF.